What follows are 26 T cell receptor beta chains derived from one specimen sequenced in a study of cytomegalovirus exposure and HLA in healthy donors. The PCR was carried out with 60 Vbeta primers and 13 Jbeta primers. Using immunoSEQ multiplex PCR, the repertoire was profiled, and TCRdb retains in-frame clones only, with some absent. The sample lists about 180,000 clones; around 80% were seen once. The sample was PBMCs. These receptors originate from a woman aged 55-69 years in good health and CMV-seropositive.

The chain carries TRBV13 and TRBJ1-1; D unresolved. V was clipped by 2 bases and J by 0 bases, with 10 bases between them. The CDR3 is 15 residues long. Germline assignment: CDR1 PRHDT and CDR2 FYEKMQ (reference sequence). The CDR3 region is CASSLTTRMNTEAFF. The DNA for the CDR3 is TGTGCCAGCAGCTTAACGACACGAATGAACACTGAAGCTTTCTTT. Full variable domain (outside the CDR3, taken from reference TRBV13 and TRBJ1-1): AAGVIQSPRHLIKEKRETATLKCYPIPRHDTVYWYQQGPGQDPQFLISFYEKMQSDKGSIPDRFSAQQFSDYHSELNMSSLELGDSALYFCASSLTTRMNTEAFFGQGTRLTVV.

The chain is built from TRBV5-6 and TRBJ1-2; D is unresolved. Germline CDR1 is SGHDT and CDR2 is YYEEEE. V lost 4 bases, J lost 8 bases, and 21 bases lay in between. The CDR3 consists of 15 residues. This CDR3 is CASSVIPLEPRGYTF. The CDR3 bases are TGTGCCAGCAGCGTGATCCCACTGGAGCCCCGGGGCTACACCTTC. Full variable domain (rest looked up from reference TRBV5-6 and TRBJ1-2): DAGVTQSPTHLIKTRGQQVTLRCSPKSGHDTVSWYQQALGQGPQFIFQYYEEEERQRGNFPDRFSGHQFPNYSSELNVNALLLGDSALYLCASSVIPLEPRGYTFGSGTRLTVV.

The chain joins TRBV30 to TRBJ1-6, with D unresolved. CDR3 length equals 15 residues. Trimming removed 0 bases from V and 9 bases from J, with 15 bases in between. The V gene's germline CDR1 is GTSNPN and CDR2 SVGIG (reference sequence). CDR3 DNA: TGTGCCTGGAGTGTAGGACTGTTCGGCGTTTCACCCCTCCACTTT. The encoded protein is CAWSVGLFGVSPLHF.

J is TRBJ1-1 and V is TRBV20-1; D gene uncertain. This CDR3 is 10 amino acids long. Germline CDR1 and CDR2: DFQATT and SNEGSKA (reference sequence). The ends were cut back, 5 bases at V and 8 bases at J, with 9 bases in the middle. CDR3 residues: CSARSREAFF. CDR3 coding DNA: TGCAGTGCTCGCTCCAGGGAAGCTTTCTTT.

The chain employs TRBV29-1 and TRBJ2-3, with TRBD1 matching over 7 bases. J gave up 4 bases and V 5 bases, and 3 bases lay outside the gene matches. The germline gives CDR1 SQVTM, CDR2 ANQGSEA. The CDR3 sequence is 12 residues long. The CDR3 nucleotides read TGCAGCGTTCGACAGGGTTCAGATACGCAGTATTTT. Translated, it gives CSVRQGSDTQYF.

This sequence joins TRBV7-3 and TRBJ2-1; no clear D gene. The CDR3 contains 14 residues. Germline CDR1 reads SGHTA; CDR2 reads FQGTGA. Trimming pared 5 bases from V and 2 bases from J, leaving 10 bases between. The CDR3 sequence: CASSPGVTYNEQFF. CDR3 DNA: TGTGCCAGCAGCCCTGGAGTCACCTACAATGAGCAGTTCTTC.

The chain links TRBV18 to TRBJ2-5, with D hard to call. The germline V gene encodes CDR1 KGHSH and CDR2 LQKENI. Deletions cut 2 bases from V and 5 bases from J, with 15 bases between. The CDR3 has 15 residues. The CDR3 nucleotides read TGTGCCAGCTCACCATTGGCACCTCATGTGGAGACCCAGTACTTC. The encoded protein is CASSPLAPHVETQYF.

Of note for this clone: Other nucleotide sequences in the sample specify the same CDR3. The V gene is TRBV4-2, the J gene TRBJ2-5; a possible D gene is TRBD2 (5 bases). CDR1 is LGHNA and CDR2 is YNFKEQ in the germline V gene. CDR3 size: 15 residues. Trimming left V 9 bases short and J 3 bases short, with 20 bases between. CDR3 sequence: CASSFQRRTEETQYF. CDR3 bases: TGTGCCAGTAGCTTCCAGAGGAGGACTGAAGAGACCCAGTACTTC.

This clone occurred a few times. The DNA for the CDR3 is TGTGCCAGCGGGCAGGGGGGCTATGGCTACACCTTC. It yields the protein CASGQGGYGYTF. This rearrangement joins TRBV11-1 to TRBJ1-2; 7 nucleotides align to TRBD1. The junction had 4 bases not matched to a gene; V was cut back by 8 bases and J by 4 bases. The CDR3 has 12 residues. CDR1 is SGHAT, CDR2 FQDESV, per germline (reference sequence).

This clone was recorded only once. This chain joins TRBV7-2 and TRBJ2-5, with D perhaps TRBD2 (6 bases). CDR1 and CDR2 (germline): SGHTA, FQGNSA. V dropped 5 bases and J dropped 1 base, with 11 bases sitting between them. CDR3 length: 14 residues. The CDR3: CASSLRRAQETQYF. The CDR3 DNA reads TGTGCCAGCAGCCTGCGGAGGGCCCAAGAGACCCAGTACTTC.

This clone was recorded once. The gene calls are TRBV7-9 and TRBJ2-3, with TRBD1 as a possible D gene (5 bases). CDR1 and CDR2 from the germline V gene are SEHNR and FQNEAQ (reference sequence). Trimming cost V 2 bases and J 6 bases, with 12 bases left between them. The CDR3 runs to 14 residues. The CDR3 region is CASSLNQGMDTQYF. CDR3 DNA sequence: TGTGCCAGCAGCTTAAATCAGGGCATGGATACGCAGTATTTT.

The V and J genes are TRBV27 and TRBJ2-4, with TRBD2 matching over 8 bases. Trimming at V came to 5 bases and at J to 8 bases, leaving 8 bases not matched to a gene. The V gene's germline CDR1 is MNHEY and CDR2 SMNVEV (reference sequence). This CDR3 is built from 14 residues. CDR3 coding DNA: TGTGCCAGCAGTCCGGGAGGGTCCCTCGACATTCAGTACTTC. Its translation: CASSPGGSLDIQYF.

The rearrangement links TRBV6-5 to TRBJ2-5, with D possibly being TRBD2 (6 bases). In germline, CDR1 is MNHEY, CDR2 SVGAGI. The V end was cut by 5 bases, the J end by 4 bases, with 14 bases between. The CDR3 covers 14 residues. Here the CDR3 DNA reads TGTGCCAGCAGTCGCGGGGCCGCAAGAGAGACCCAGTACTTC. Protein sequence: CASSRGAARETQYF.

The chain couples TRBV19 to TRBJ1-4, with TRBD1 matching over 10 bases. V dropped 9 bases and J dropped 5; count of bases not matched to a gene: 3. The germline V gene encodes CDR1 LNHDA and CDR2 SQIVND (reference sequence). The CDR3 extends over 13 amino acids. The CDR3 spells CASRDRGNEKLFF. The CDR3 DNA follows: TGTGCCAGCCGGGACAGGGGAAATGAAAAACTGTTTTTT.

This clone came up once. The CDR3 loop is CASSLQFGGSYEQYF. CDR3 nucleotide sequence: TGTGCCAGCAGCCTTCAATTCGGGGGATCGTACGAGCAGTACTTC. This chain connects TRBV14 to TRBJ2-7; a weak D match, TRBD2 (6 bases). V dropped 4 bases and J dropped 4 bases, with 17 bases sitting between them. The CDR3 runs 15 residues. CDR1 SGHDN and CDR2 FVKESK come from the germline V gene.

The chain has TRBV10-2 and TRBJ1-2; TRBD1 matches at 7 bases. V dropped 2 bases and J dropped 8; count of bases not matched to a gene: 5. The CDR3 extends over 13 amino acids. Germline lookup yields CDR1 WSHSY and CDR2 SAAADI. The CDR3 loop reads CASSEDRVGGYTF. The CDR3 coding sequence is TGCGCCAGCAGTGAGGACAGGGTAGGAGGCTACACCTTC.

In DNA, the CDR3 is TGTGCCATCAGTGAGACTGGAGGGGAGAACACTGAAGCTTTCTTT. The encoded protein is CAISETGGENTEAFF. V usage is TRBV10-3 and J usage is TRBJ1-1, with D possibly matching TRBD1 (5 bases). Germline assignment: CDR1 ENHRY and CDR2 SYGVKD. The CDR3 contains 15 residues. V was shortened by 2 bases and J by 1 base, with 11 bases between the two germline ends.

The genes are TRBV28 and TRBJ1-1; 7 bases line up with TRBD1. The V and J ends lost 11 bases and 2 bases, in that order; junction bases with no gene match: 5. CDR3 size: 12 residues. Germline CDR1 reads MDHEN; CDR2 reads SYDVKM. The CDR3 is CAGRDSNTEAFF. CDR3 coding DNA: TGTGCCGGCCGGGACAGCAACACTGAAGCTTTCTTT. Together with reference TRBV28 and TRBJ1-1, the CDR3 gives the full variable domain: DVKVTQSSRYLVKRTGEKVFLECVQDMDHENMFWYRQDPGLGLRLIYFSYDVKMKEKGDIPEGYSVSREKKERFSLILESASTNQTSMYLCAGRDSNTEAFFGQGTRLTVV.

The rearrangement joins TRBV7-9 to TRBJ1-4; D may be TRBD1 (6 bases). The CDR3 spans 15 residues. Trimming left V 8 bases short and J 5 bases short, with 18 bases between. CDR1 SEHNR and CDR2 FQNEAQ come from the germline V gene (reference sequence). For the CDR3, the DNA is TGTGCCAGCGAAGACCGCGAGACAGGCAATGAAAAACTGTTTTTT. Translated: CASEDRETGNEKLFF.

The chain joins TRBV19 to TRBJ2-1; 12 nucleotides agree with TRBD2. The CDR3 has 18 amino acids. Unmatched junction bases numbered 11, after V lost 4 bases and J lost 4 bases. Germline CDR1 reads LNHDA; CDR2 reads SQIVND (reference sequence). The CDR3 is CASSSQTSGRAHYNEQFF. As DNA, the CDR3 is TGTGCCAGTAGTAGTCAGACTAGCGGGAGAGCCCATTACAATGAGCAGTTCTTC.

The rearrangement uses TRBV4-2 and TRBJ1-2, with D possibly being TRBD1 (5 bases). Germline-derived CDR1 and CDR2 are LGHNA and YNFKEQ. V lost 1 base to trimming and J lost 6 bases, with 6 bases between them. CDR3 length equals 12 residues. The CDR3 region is CASSQGQNGYTF. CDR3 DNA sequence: TGTGCCAGCAGCCAAGGACAGAATGGCTACACCTTC.

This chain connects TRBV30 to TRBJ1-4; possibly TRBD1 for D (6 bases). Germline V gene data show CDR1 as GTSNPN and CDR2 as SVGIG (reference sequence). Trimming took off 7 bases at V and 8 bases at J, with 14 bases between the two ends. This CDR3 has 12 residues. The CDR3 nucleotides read TGTGCCTCCGGACAGCGAGAGGAAAAACTGTTTTTT. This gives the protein CASGQREEKLFF.

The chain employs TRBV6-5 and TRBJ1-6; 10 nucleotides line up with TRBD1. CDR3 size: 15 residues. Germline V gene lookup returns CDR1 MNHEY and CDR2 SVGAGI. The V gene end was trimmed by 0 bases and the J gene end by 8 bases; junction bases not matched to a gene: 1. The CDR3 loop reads CASSYSGQGYSPLHF. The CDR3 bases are TGTGCCAGCAGTTACTCGGGACAGGGGTATTCACCCCTCCACTTT.

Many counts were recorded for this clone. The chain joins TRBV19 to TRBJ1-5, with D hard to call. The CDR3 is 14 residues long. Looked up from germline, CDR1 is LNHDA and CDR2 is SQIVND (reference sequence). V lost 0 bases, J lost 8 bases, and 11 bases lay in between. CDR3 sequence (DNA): TGTGCCAGTAGTATAGAATGGTCGACTGAGCCCCAGCATTTT. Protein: CASSIEWSTEPQHF.

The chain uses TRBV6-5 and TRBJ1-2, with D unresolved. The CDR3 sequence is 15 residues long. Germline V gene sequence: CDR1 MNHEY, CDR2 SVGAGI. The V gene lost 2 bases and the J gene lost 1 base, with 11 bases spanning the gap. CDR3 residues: CASSYGGSGNYGYTF. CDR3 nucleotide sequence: TGTGCCAGCAGTTACGGCGGGTCGGGTAACTATGGCTACACCTTC.

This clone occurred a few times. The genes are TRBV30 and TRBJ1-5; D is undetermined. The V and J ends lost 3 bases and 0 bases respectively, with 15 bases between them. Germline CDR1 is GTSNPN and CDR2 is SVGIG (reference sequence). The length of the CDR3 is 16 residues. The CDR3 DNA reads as TGTGCCTGGAGCGCGACACCTCGGGGTAGCAATCAGCCCCAGCATTTT. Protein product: CAWSATPRGSNQPQHF.